This TCR beta chain is from a study of blood T cells in healthy people across ages. Study details: Researchers report that template switching captured about one barcoded beta molecule per two T cells.

The CDR3 totals 18 residues. Trimming cost V 6 bases and J 3 bases; bases outside gene matches: 17. Germline values: CDR1 MNHNS, CDR2 SASEGT. Researchers report isolating at least 6 million PBMCs per sample. For the second PCR, which ran for about 6 to 11 cycles, a sample-barcoded 5' primer and a J-beta primer mix were used. TCRdb re-called the 5' RACE reads through MiXCR, storing one row per CDR3 protein. The sample yields 2 million or so distinct CDR3 sequences, roughly 50% seen once. The J gene is TRBJ2-7, the V gene TRBV6-1, with 10 bases aligning to TRBD1. Sequenced material: blood. The clonotype originates from a woman aged 40 to 50 in good health. CDR3 residues: CASRSPGQGPILFYEQYF. CDR3 nucleotide sequence: TGTGCCAGCAGATCGCCGGGACAGGGGCCCATCCTCTTCTACGAGCAGTACTTC.